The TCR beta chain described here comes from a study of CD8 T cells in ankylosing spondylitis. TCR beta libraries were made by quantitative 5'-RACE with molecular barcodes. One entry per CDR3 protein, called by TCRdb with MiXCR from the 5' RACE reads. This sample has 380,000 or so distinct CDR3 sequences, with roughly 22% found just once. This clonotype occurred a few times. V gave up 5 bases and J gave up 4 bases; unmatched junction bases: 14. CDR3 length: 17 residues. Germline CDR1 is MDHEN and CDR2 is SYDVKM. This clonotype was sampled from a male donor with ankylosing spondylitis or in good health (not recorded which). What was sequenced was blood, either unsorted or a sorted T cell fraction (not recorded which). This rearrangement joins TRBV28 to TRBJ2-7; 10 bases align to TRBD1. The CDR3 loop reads CASSPYIKTGGAYEQYF. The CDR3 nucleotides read TGTGCCAGCAGTCCCTATATCAAGACAGGGGGCGCGTACGAGCAGTACTTC.